Below are 24 T cell receptor beta chains sequenced from a single sample in a study of blood T cells in healthy people across ages. Through a sample-barcoded 5' primer and a J-beta primer mix, a second PCR was run for roughly 6 to 11 cycles. A single record per CDR3 protein comes from TCRdb applying MiXCR to the 5' RACE reads. The data contain approximately 1.5 million distinct CDR3 sequences, about 31% of them singletons. Sequenced: blood. The receptors come from a woman between 25 and 40 years old in good health.

CDR3 protein: CASTGTGGYEQFF. As DNA, the CDR3 is TGTGCCAGCACTGGGACAGGGGGGTATGAGCAGTTCTTC. The chain has TRBV4-2 and TRBJ2-1, with 11 positions matching TRBD1. This CDR3 contains 13 residues. V trimming: 7 bases; J trimming: 8 bases; junction bases outside the gene matches: 4. The germline V gene encodes CDR1 LGHNA and CDR2 YNFKEQ.

This chain joins TRBV5-1 and TRBJ2-1; no clear D gene. V lost 4 bases and J 8 bases, leaving 22 bases between the germline ends. The CDR3 covers 16 residues. From germline, CDR1 is SGHRS and CDR2 YFSETQ. CDR3 bases: TGCGCCAGCAGCCCACTCACCCGTCTGAGGAGAGATGAGCAGTTCTTC. This codes for CASSPLTRLRRDEQFF.

This clonotype appeared a few times. The chain links TRBV4-1 to TRBJ2-1, with D tentatively TRBD1 (5 bases). The ends were cut back, 2 bases at V and 4 bases at J, with 12 bases in the middle. The germline V gene encodes CDR1 MGHRA and CDR2 YSYEKL. This CDR3 contains 15 residues. The CDR3 DNA is TGCGCCAGCAGCCAACTTCCCCAGGGATACAATGAGCAGTTCTTC. Translating it yields CASSQLPQGYNEQFF.

CDR3: CASSEGTGTNSNQPQHF. In nucleotides, the CDR3 is TGTGCCAGCAGTGAAGGGACAGGGACAAACAGCAATCAGCCCCAGCATTTT. V gene TRBV2 combines with J gene TRBJ1-5, with 8 bases matching TRBD1. Trimming removed 1 base from V and 1 base from J; junction bases left unmatched: 6. Germline assignment: CDR1 SNHLY and CDR2 FYNNEI. The CDR3 runs to 17 residues. Full variable domain (remainder filled in from reference TRBV2 and TRBJ1-5): EPEVTQTPSHQVTQMGQEVILRCVPISNHLYFYWYRQILGQKVEFLVSFYNNEISEKSEIFDDQFSVERPDGSNFTLKIRSTKLEDSAMYFCASSEGTGTNSNQPQHFGDGTRLSIL.

V and J are TRBV13 and TRBJ2-7, with 9 bases lining up with TRBD1. Germline CDR1 reads PRHDT; CDR2 reads FYEKMQ (reference sequence). The CDR3 is 15 residues long. V lost 5 bases, J lost 7 bases, and 12 bases stayed unmatched. The DNA for the CDR3 is TGTGCCAGCAGCCCCGCCGGGACAGGGAGTAGGGAGCAGTACTTC. Translation: CASSPAGTGSREQYF.

There are a few counts of this clonotype. The chain couples TRBV4-1 to TRBJ2-1; D is perhaps TRBD1 (5 bases). Germline V gives CDR1 MGHRA, CDR2 YSYEKL. The V end was cut by 7 bases, the J end by 0 bases, with 10 bases between. CDR3 length: 14 residues. Here the CDR3 DNA reads TGCGCCAGCACCGACAGTCCCTCCTACAATGAGCAGTTCTTC. It translates to CASTDSPSYNEQFF.

This chain joins TRBV7-3 and TRBJ2-1, with 7 bases lining up with TRBD2. CDR1 is SGHTA, CDR2 FQGTGA, per germline. The CDR3 has 13 residues. The V gene end was trimmed by 8 bases and the J gene end by 8 bases; junction bases not matched to a gene: 9. The chain's CDR3 is CASPRLAFHEQFF. CDR3 in DNA: TGTGCCAGCCCCCGACTAGCTTTCCATGAGCAGTTCTTC. The full variable domain, completed using reference TRBV7-3 and TRBJ2-1, is GAGVSQTPSNKVTEKGKYVELRCDPISGHTALYWYRQSLGQGPEFLIYFQGTGAADDSGLPNDRFFAVRPEGSVSTLKIQRTERGDSAVYLCASPRLAFHEQFFGPGTRLTVL.

This chain connects TRBV28 to TRBJ2-7; maybe TRBD2 (6 bases). Deletions cut 5 bases from V and 0 bases from J, with 14 bases between. The CDR3 extends over 15 amino acids. Germline values: CDR1 MDHEN, CDR2 SYDVKM. CDR3 residues: CASSPNRRDSYEQYF. The CDR3 DNA is TGTGCCAGCAGTCCCAACCGGAGGGACTCCTACGAGCAGTACTTC.

The chain is built from TRBV4-1 and TRBJ2-3, with no clear D. CDR1 and CDR2 from the germline V gene are MGHRA and YSYEKL. This CDR3 region has 15 residues. V lost 2 bases, J lost 5 bases, and 14 bases lay in between. The CDR3 is CASSQPIANRDTQYF. The CDR3 DNA sequence: TGCGCCAGCAGCCAACCCATAGCCAACAGAGATACGCAGTATTTT.

V usage is TRBV15 and J usage is TRBJ1-2; the D is unclear. Germline CDR1 is LNHNV and CDR2 is YYDKDF (reference sequence). CDR3 size: 11 residues. Between the trimmed V and J ends, which lost 6 bases and 10 bases, there was a span of 12 bases. In DNA form, the CDR3 reads TGTGCCACCAGGGGCGCAAGCGACTACACCTTC. Translating it yields CATRGASDYTF.

In this sample, this clonotype turned up a few times. The chain links TRBV27 to TRBJ2-1; possibly TRBD2 for D (5 bases). The V gene lost 6 bases and the J gene lost 8 bases, with 26 bases spanning the gap. The germline gives CDR1 MNHEY, CDR2 SMNVEV (reference sequence). The CDR3 runs to 17 residues. CDR3 in DNA: TGTGCCAGCAGCCCCAAGGGTACGGGATCCCCCACCGATGAGCAGTTCTTC. This gives the protein CASSPKGTGSPTDEQFF.

This chain joins TRBV11-3 and TRBJ2-1; 9 nucleotides match TRBD2. Germline loops: CDR1 SGHNT, CDR2 YENEEA. This CDR3 region has 18 residues. J gave up 5 bases and V 0 bases, and 11 bases lay outside the gene matches. The CDR3, as DNA: TGTGCCAGCAGCTTAGACGAAGGAGCGGGGGGTCGCCACAATGAGCAGTTCTTC. This codes for CASSLDEGAGGRHNEQFF. The full variable domain, rest sourced from reference TRBV11-3 and TRBJ2-1, is EAGVVQSPRYKIIEKKQPVAFWCNPISGHNTLYWYLQNLGQGPELLIRYENEEAVDDSQLPKDRFSAERLKGVDSTLKIQPAELGDSAVYLCASSLDEGAGGRHNEQFFGPGTRLTVL.

CDR3 DNA: TGTGCCAGCAGTGAAGAAGGCGTTAACTATGGCTACACCTTC. This gives the protein CASSEEGVNYGYTF. The genes are TRBV6-1 and TRBJ1-2, with D unresolved. This CDR3 is 14 amino acids long. V was shortened by 1 base and J by 1 base, with 7 bases between the two germline ends. Germline V gene sequence: CDR1 MNHNS, CDR2 SASEGT.

The rearrangement joins TRBV6-5 to TRBJ2-1; D gene uncertain. This CDR3 has 11 residues. V lost 7 bases and J lost 5, with 6 bases in between. The germline gives CDR1 MNHEY, CDR2 SVGAGI. The CDR3 coding sequence is TGTGCCAGCACGGAGAACAATGAGCAGTTCTTC. Its protein is CASTENNEQFF.

A few counts support this clonotype. This may come from a read error, since a much larger clone is one base off. This rearrangement joins TRBV2 to TRBJ2-1; the D is unclear. V lost 6 bases, J lost 2 bases, and 2 bases lay in between. CDR1 and CDR2 from the germline V gene are SNHLY and FYNNEI. The CDR3 spans 11 residues. CDR3 nucleotides: TGTGCCAGCAGAGCCTACAATGAGCAGTTCTTC. This encodes CASRAYNEQFF.

The CDR3 reads CSASLPGQGEFRSPLHF. The CDR3 bases are TGCAGTGCTAGCCTCCCGGGACAGGGAGAGTTCAGATCACCCCTCCACTTT. This sequence joins TRBV20-1 and TRBJ1-6, with TRBD1 matching over 9 bases. The CDR3 extends over 17 amino acids. Trimming cost V 3 bases and J 10 bases; bases outside gene matches: 16. Germline loops: CDR1 DFQATT, CDR2 SNEGSKA (reference sequence).

J is TRBJ2-7 and V is TRBV14; D is unclear. Trimming shortened V by 0 bases and J by 8 bases, and 11 bases separated the two germline ends. Germline CDR1 reads SGHDN; CDR2 reads FVKESK. The CDR3 is made up of 13 amino acids. The CDR3, as DNA: TGTGCCAGCAGCCAAGACGTCCTCGTGAAGCAGTACTTC. Its translation is CASSQDVLVKQYF.

This clonotype showed up just a few times. The V call is TRBV27, the J call TRBJ2-1; 13 nucleotides align to TRBD2. CDR1 is MNHEY, CDR2 SMNVEV, per germline (reference sequence). The CDR3 runs 18 residues. Trimming removed 6 bases from V and 10 bases from J; junction bases left unmatched: 18. The CDR3 nucleotides are TGTGCCAGCAGCCCAACCGGGACTAGCGGGATAAGGGCAGTAGAGCAGTTCTTC. Translated, it gives CASSPTGTSGIRAVEQFF.

This sequence joins TRBV29-1 and TRBJ2-3; 7 nucleotides agree with TRBD2. From germline, CDR1 is SQVTM and CDR2 ANQGSEA. CDR3 length equals 14 residues. With 4 bases clipped from V and 3 bases from J, the junction kept 7 bases outside the gene matches. Written as DNA, the CDR3 is TGCAGCGTTGCAGCGGGATCGGGTACAGATACGCAGTATTTT. Its translation is CSVAAGSGTDTQYF.

For this clonotype: A read error is likely, as this CDR3 ends without the conserved phenylalanine or tryptophan. The chain carries TRBV4-1 and TRBJ2-3, with D possibly TRBD1 on 6 matching bases. The CDR3 sequence is 16 residues long. Germline V gene data show CDR1 as MGHRA and CDR2 as YSYEKL. Trimming took 4 bases from V and 2 from J, leaving 16 bases between them. The CDR3 is CASSRTGQISTDTQYL. The DNA of the CDR3 is TGCGCCAGCAGCCGGACGGGACAAATATCCACAGATACGCAGTATTTG.

The chain couples TRBV20-1 to TRBJ2-7, with 8 nucleotides matching TRBD2. V lost 6 bases to trimming and J lost 2 bases; unmatched junction nucleotides: 3. Germline V gene lookup returns CDR1 DFQATT and CDR2 SNEGSKA (reference sequence). The CDR3 runs 12 residues. CDR3 nucleotide sequence: TGCAGTGCCGGGACTAGACCCTACGAGCAGTACTTC. It codes for CSAGTRPYEQYF.

Only one count was recorded for this clonotype. The chain employs TRBV14 and TRBJ1-2; D is perhaps TRBD1 (6 bases). The V gene lost 1 base and the J gene lost 8 bases, with 14 bases spanning the gap. This CDR3 spans 14 amino acids. CDR1 and CDR2 (germline): SGHDN, FVKESK. This CDR3 reads CASSQVGAMVGYTF. The CDR3 DNA reads as TGTGCCAGCAGCCAAGTGGGGGCGATGGTCGGCTACACCTTC.

This clonotype was seen a few times. This chain connects TRBV12-3 or TRBV12-4 to TRBJ2-5; D is unresolved. CDR3 size: 14 residues. Trimming stripped 2 bases from V and 2 bases from J, with 9 bases between. CDR3 bases: TGTGCCAGCAGTTTAATGGGCAGACAAGAGACCCAGTACTTC. This sequence encodes CASSLMGRQETQYF.

The rearrangement uses TRBV30 and TRBJ2-7, with D maybe TRBD1 (5 bases). The CDR3 has 14 amino acids. V was clipped by 0 bases and J by 1 base, with 10 bases between them. From germline, CDR1 is GTSNPN and CDR2 SVGIG (reference sequence). The CDR3 here is CAWSVQDRSYEQYF. CDR3 nucleotide sequence: TGTGCCTGGAGTGTACAAGACAGATCCTACGAGCAGTACTTC.